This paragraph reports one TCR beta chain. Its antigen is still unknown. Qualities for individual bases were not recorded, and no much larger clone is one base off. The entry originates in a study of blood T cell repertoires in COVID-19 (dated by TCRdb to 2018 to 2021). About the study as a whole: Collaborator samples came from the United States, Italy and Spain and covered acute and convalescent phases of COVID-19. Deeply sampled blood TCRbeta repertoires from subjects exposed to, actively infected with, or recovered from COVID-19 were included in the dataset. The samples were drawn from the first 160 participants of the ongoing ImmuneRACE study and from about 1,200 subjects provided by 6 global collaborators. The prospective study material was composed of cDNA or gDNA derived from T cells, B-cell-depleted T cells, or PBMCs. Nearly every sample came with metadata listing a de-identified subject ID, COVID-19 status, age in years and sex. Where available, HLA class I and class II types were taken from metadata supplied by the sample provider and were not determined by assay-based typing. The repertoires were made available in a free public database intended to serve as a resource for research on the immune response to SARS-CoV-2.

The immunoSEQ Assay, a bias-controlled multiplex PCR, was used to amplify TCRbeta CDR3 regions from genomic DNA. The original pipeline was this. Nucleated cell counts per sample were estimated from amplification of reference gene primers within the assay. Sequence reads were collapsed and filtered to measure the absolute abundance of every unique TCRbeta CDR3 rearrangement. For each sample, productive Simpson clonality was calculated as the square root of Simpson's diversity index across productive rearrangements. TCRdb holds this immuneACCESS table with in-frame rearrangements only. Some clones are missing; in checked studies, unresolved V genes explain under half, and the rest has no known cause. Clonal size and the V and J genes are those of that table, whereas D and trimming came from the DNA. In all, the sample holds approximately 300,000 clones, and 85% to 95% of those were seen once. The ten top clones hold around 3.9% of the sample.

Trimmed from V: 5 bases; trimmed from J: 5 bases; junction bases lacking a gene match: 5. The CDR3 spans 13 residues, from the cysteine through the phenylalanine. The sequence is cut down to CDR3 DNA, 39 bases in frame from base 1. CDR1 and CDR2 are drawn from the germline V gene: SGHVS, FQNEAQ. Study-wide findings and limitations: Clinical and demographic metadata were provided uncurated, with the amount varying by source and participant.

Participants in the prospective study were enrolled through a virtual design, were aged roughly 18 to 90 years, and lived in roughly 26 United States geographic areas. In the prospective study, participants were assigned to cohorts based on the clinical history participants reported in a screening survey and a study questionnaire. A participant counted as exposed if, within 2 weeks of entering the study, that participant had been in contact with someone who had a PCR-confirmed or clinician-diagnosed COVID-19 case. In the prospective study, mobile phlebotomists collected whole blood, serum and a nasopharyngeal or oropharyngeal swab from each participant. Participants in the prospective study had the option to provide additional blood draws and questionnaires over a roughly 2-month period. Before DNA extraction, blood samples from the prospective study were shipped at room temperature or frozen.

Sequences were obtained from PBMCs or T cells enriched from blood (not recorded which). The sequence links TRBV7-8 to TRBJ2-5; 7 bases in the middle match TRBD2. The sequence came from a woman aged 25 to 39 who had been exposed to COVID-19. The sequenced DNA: TGTGCCAGCAGCCCCGGGGGAGGGGAGACCCAGTACTTC. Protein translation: CASSPGGGETQYF. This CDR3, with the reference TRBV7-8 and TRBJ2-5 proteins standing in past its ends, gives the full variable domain GAGVSQSPRYKVAKRGQDVALRCDPISGHVSLFWYQQALGQGPEFLTYFQNEAQLDKSGLPSDRFFAERPEGSVSTLKIQRTQQEDSAVYLCASSPGGGETQYFGPGTRLLVL.